This T cell receptor (beta chain) came from a study of T cell responses to AZD1222 COVID-19 vaccine. General study points: All repertoire sampling was performed exclusively after the peak T cell response.

V lost 3 bases and J 8 bases, leaving 11 bases between the germline ends. CDR1 is KGHSH and CDR2 is LQKENI in the germline V gene. There are 14 residues in the CDR3. In regard to this clone: Its antigen is unidentified.

TCRdb keeps only in-frame clones here, not all; method: immunoSEQ multiplex PCR. The table records more than 90,000 clones, roughly 87% of them present only once. The sequence was collected from an adult in good health. The material was peripheral blood, obtained on day 0 of AZD1222 vaccination. The chain employs TRBV18 and TRBJ1-6; D may be TRBD1 (5 bases). CDR3 protein: CASSPGMGDSPLHF. The DNA of the CDR3 is TGTGCCAGCTCACCGGGAATGGGGGATTCACCCCTCCACTTT.